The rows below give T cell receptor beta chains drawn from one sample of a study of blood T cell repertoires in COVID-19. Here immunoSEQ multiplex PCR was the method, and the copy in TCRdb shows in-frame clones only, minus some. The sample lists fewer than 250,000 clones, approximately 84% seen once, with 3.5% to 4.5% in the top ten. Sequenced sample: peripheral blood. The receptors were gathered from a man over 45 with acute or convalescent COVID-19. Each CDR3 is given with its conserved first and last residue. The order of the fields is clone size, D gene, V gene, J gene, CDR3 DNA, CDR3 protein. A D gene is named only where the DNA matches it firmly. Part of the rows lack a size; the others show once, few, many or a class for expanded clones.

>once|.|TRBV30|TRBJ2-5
TGTGCCTGGAGTGTACTAGGGTGGTACCAAGAGACCCAGTACTTC
CAWSVLGWYQETQYF
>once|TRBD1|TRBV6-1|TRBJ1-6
TGTGCCAGCAGTGACGGACAGGGGGCGAGGAATTCACCCCTCCACTTT
CASSDGQGARNSPLHF
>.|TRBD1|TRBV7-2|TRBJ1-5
TGTGCCAGCAGCTTATGGGACAGACTACAGCCCCAGCATTTT
CASSLWDRLQPQHF
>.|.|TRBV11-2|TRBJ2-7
TGTGCCAGCAGCTGGGCAAAGACCTACGAGCAGTACTTC
CASSWAKTYEQYF
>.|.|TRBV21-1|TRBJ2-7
TGTGCCAGCAGCAAAGTGGGGCGGCAGTCGGGTCGCTCCTACGAGCAGTACTTC
CASSKVGRQSGRSYEQYF
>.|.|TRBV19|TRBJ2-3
TGTGCCAGTAGTATAGCCCCGGGGGGCCACACAGATACGCAGTATTTT
CASSIAPGGHTDTQYF
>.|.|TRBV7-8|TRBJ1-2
TGTGCCAGCAGCGCTCGCGGGATGAACTATGGCTACACCTTC
CASSARGMNYGYTF
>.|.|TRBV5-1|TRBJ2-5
TGCGCCAGCAGCTTCGGGATCGATACTACTCAAGAGACCCAGTACTTC
CASSFGIDTTQETQYF
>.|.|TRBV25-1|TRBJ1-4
TGTGCCAGCAGTGGCGCAACTAATGAAAAACTGTTTTTT
CASSGATNEKLFF
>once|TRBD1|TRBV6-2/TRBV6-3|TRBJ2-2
TGTGCCAGCAGCCCCTTCACAGGGGCCTTGAACACCGGGGAGCTGTTTTTT
CASSPFTGALNTGELFF
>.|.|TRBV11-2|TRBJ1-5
TGTGCCAGCAGCTTATCGGTCAATCAGCCCCAGCATTTT
CASSLSVNQPQHF
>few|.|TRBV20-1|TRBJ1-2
TGCAGTGCCGGGGGGGGCGGTCTGACGGTCTTC
CSAGGGGLTVF
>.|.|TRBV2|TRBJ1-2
TGTGCCAGCAGCGCCTCCGGGGTATTAGGCTATGGCTACACCTTC
CASSASGVLGYGYTF
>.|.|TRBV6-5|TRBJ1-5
TGTGCCAGCAGTCCGGGGTCTAGCAATCAGCCCCAGCATTTT
CASSPGSSNQPQHF
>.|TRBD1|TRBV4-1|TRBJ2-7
TGCGCCAGCAGCCAAGCCGGACAGGTGGGCTACGAGCAGTACTTC
CASSQAGQVGYEQYF
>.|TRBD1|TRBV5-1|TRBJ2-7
TGCGCCAGCAGCGGAGGGGACAGGGTGACCGAGCAGTACTTC
CASSGGDRVTEQYF
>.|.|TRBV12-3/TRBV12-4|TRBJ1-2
TGTGCCAGCAGGCCGTCGGAGGGGGGCTACACCTTC
CASRPSEGGYTF
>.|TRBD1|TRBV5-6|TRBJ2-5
TGTGCCAGCAGCACTAGACAGGGGGGAGAGACCCAGTACTTC
CASSTRQGGETQYF
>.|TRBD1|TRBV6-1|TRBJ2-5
TGTGCCAGCAGTGAAGCGGACAGGCCCAGCTACTTC
CASSEADRPSYF
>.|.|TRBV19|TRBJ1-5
TGTGCCAGTAGTAACCTGGCGACAGAAAGCAATCAGCCCCAGCATTTT
CASSNLATESNQPQHF
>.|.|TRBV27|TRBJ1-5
TGTGCCAGCAGTCAGGGGTTCAATCAGCCCCAGCATTTT
CASSQGFNQPQHF
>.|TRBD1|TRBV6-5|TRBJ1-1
TGTGCCAGCAGGGTGGGACAGTTGAACACTGAAGCTTTCTTT
CASRVGQLNTEAFF
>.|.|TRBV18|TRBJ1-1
TGTGCCAGCTCACCACCGCTGGGGCGAAGCACTGAAGCTTTCTTT
CASSPPLGRSTEAFF
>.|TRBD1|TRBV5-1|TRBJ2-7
TGCGCCAGCAGCCTGACAGGGCCCTACGAGCAGTACTTC
CASSLTGPYEQYF
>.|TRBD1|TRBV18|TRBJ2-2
TGTGCCAGCTCACCACCCGGACAGGGCTACACCGGGGAGCTGTTTTTT
CASSPPGQGYTGELFF